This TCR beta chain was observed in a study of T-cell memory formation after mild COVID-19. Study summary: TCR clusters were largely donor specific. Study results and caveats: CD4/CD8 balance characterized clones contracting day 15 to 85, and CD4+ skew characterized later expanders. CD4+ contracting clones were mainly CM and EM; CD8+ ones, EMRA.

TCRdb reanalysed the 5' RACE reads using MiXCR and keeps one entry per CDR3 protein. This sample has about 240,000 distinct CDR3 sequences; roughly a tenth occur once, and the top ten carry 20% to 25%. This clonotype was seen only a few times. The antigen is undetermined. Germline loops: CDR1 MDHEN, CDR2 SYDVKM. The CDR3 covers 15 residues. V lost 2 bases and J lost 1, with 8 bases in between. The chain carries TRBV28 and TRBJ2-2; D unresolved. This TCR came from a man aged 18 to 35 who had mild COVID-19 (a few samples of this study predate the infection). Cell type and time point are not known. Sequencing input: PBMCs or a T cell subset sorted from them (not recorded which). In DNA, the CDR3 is TGTGCCAGCAGTTTAGGTTTGGGGAACACCGGGGAGCTGTTTTTT. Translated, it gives CASSLGLGNTGELFF.